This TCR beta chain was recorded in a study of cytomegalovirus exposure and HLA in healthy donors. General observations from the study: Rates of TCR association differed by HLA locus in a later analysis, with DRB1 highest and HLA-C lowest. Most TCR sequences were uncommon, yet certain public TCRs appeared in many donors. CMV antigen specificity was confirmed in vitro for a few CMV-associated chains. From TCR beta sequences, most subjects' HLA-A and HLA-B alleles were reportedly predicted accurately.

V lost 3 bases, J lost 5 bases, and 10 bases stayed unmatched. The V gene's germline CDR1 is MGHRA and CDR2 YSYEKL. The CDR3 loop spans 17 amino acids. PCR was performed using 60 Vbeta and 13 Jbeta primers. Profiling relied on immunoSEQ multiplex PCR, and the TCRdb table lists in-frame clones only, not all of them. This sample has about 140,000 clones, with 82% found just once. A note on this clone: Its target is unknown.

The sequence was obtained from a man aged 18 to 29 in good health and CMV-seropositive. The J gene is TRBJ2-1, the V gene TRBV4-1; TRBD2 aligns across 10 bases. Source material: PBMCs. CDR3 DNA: TGCGCCAGCAGCCAGGAACCAGTAGCGGGAGGTCACAATGAGCAGTTCTTC. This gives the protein CASSQEPVAGGHNEQFF.